A single sample is the source of the 19 T cell receptor beta chains below, sequenced in a study of T-cell reconstitution after alpha-beta-depleted transplantation in children listed by TCRdb under 2016. Library preparation employed PCR. Sequencing took place on an Illumina HiSeq 2500. TCR library preparation used molecular barcoding, with unique molecular identifiers applied to normalize quantification of the TCRbeta repertoire. TCRdb reran the public reads through fastp at Q25 and MiXCR, keeping productive beta chains. Rows merge per CDR3 protein into single entries with the most common DNA and genes. The sample table records some 240,000 distinct CDR3 sequences; approximately 12% of these occur just once. Of the sample, over 2% falls within the top ten clones. Here the sequenced sample was PBMCs from the stem cell graft donor, taken from the stem cell graft. The source of these receptors is a human donor who donated a stem cell graft to a child with acute lymphoblastic leukemia.

This clonotype was counted many times. The gene calls are TRBV20-1 and TRBJ2-5; D remains ambiguous. The CDR3 contains 11 residues. CDR1 and CDR2 (germline): DFQATT, SNEGSKA (reference sequence). The V and J ends lost 1 base and 1 base respectively, with 1 base between them. The CDR3 reads CSARAQETQYF. In DNA form, the CDR3 reads TGCAGTGCTAGAGCCCAAGAGACCCAGTACTTC.

This clonotype was recorded at least ten times. This chain joins TRBV28 and TRBJ2-4; no definite D call. Germline values: CDR1 MDHEN, CDR2 SYDVKM. There are 13 residues in the CDR3. Trimming removed 5 bases at V and 7 bases at J, with 12 bases between. Here the CDR3 DNA reads TGTGCCAGCAGTCCCCCTGGGAACAACATTCAGTACTTC. It specifies CASSPPGNNIQYF.

This clonotype was observed many times. V gene TRBV4-3 combines with J gene TRBJ2-7; D perhaps matches TRBD1 (6 bases). V lost 0 bases and J lost 7, with 16 bases in between. CDR3 size: 15 residues. The V gene's germline CDR1 is LGHNA and CDR2 YSLEER. The DNA of the CDR3 is TGCGCCAGCAGCCAAGATGGGGGCCAGAGTAAAGAGCAGTACTTC. Its protein product is CASSQDGGQSKEQYF.

Many counts were recorded for this clonotype. CDR3 amino acids: CAISVDAENYGYTF. The CDR3 bases are TGTGCCATCTCGGTTGATGCCGAGAACTATGGCTACACCTTC. V gene TRBV10-3 combines with J gene TRBJ1-2; D gene ambiguous. Germline-derived CDR1 and CDR2 are ENHRY and SYGVKD. The CDR3 is 14 amino acids. The ends were cut back, 8 bases at V and 2 bases at J, with 15 bases in the middle.

This clonotype was seen ten or more times. The J gene is TRBJ2-5, the V gene TRBV20-1; TRBD2 agrees at 8 bases. V was pared by 3 bases and J by 0 bases, with 9 bases of the junction left unmatched. CDR3 length equals 16 residues. Germline loops: CDR1 DFQATT, CDR2 SNEGSKA (reference sequence). In DNA, the CDR3 is TGCAGTGCTAGCGACCAAGCGGGAGTGTACCAAGAGACCCAGTACTTC. It yields the protein CSASDQAGVYQETQYF.

The gene calls are TRBV12-3 or TRBV12-4 and TRBJ1-6; a weak D match, TRBD1 (6 bases). V lost 5 bases, J lost 4 bases, and 12 bases lay in between. The CDR3 covers 15 residues. The CDR3, as DNA: TGTGCCAGCAGTGATCAGGGGACTTATAATTCACCCCTCCACTTT. This gives the protein CASSDQGTYNSPLHF.

This clonotype was seen repeatedly, ten times or more. V and J are TRBV6-2 or TRBV6-3 and TRBJ2-1; D not certain. Germline V gene lookup returns CDR1 MNHEY and CDR2 SVGEGT. CDR3 length: 16 residues. Trimming stripped 1 base from V and 4 bases from J, with 14 bases between. The CDR3 spells CASSYLTQLSYNEQFF. The CDR3 DNA sequence: TGTGCCAGCAGTTACTTAACCCAACTCAGTTACAATGAGCAGTTCTTC.

For this clonotype: This could be a read error, since a much larger clone is one nucleotide away. CDR3 in DNA: TGTGCCATCAGTGAAACTGGAGCCCAAGGGCAGTACTTC. Translating gives CAISETGAQGQYF. The rearrangement links TRBV10-3 to TRBJ2-7; D gene uncertain. The V gene lost 3 bases and the J gene lost 9 bases, with 15 bases spanning the gap. The CDR3 runs 13 residues. CDR1 ENHRY and CDR2 SYGVKD come from the germline V gene.

This chain connects TRBV29-1 to TRBJ2-3, with 10 bases matching TRBD2. The CDR3 sequence is 13 residues long. Trimming took 7 bases from V and 1 from J; bases not matched to a gene: 2. CDR1 and CDR2 (germline): SQVTM, ANQGSEA. The CDR3 DNA follows: TGCAGCGGAACTAGCGGGGGCACAGATACGCAGTATTTT. Protein: CSGTSGGTDTQYF.

In its sample, this clonotype was seen many times. The chain combines TRBV20-1 with TRBJ2-7, with D unresolved. V was cut by 5 bases and J by 0 bases, with 11 bases left in between. CDR3 length equals 13 residues. The germline gives CDR1 DFQATT, CDR2 SNEGSKA (reference sequence). The CDR3 here is CSAPSRNSYEQYF. CDR3 bases: TGCAGTGCTCCTTCCCGTAACTCCTACGAGCAGTACTTC.

The chain recombines TRBV4-3 with TRBJ2-3, with 12 bases aligning to TRBD2. Germline loops: CDR1 LGHNA, CDR2 YSLEER. The J segment lost 4 bases and the V segment lost 3 bases, leaving 17 bases of the junction unmatched. CDR3 length: 20 amino acids. Here the CDR3 DNA reads TGCGCCAGCAGCCACGAGAGACAGGGGGCGGCTAGCGGGAGGGCAGATACGCAGTATTTT. Translation gives CASSHERQGAASGRADTQYF.

This clonotype was counted many times. J is TRBJ1-5 and V is TRBV4-3; D perhaps matches TRBD1 (6 bases). The CDR3 is made up of 16 amino acids. Germline V lookup: CDR1 LGHNA, CDR2 YSLEER. The V end lost 3 bases, the J end lost 1 base, and 13 bases lay between the germline ends. In DNA form, the CDR3 reads TGCGCCAGCAGCCAGTATTGGACAGAGAGCAATCAGCCCCAGCATTTT. It specifies CASSQYWTESNQPQHF.

This clonotype occurred many times. The rearrangement uses TRBV6-5 and TRBJ1-2; 8 nucleotides agree with TRBD1. This CDR3 is 15 amino acids long. Germline CDR1 MNHEY, CDR2 SVGAGI. With 2 bases clipped from V and 4 bases from J, the junction kept 6 bases outside the gene matches. The CDR3 loop is CASSYGRGRFYGYTF. The CDR3 nucleotides read TGTGCCAGCAGTTACGGCAGGGGGCGATTCTATGGCTACACCTTC.

There are many counts of this clonotype. The chain combines TRBV27 with TRBJ2-2, with 9 bases aligning to TRBD1. The trim removed 6 bases at V and 7 bases at J, leaving 6 bases unmatched. In germline, CDR1 is MNHEY, CDR2 SMNVEV (reference sequence). The CDR3 length is 14 residues. CDR3 in DNA: TGTGCCAGCAGCTCCGGGACAGGGTTCGGGGAGCTGTTTTTT. It yields the protein CASSSGTGFGELFF.

This clonotype has ten or more counts. CDR3 sequence reads: CASSLAGQYTGELFF. The CDR3 coding sequence is TGTGCCAGCAGCCTTGCGGGACAGTACACCGGGGAGCTGTTTTTT. This sequence joins TRBV7-8 and TRBJ2-2; a possible D gene is TRBD1 (7 bases). The CDR3 runs to 15 residues. V lost 5 bases and J 3 bases, leaving 13 bases between the germline ends. From germline, CDR1 is SGHVS and CDR2 FQNEAQ. Variable domain in full (rest from reference TRBV7-8 and TRBJ2-2): GAGVSQSPRYKVAKRGQDVALRCDPISGHVSLFWYQQALGQGPEFLTYFQNEAQLDKSGLPSDRFFAERPEGSVSTLKIQRTQQEDSAVYLCASSLAGQYTGELFFGEGSRLTVL.

In its sample, this clonotype was seen many times. The V gene is TRBV20-1, the J gene TRBJ2-7; D call uncertain. The CDR3 runs 13 residues. The V gene lost 6 bases and the J gene lost 1 base, with 13 bases spanning the gap. Germline CDR1 reads DFQATT; CDR2 reads SNEGSKA (reference sequence). CDR3 coding DNA: TGCAGTGCCCTTAAGACGGATTCCTACGAGCAGTACTTC. This gives the protein CSALKTDSYEQYF.

The table lists this clonotype with many counts. The V and J genes are TRBV7-2 and TRBJ2-7; D perhaps matches TRBD2 (5 bases). The CDR3 extends over 14 amino acids. The V gene's germline CDR1 is SGHTA and CDR2 FQGNSA. Between the trimmed V and J ends, which lost 1 base and 6 bases, there was a span of 13 bases. The CDR3 protein is CASSLDPGIGEQYF. The CDR3 DNA reads TGTGCCAGCAGCTTAGACCCGGGAATCGGCGAGCAGTACTTC.

The rearrangement joins TRBV10-3 to TRBJ1-1; no reliable D call. The germline V gene has CDR1 ENHRY and CDR2 SYGVKD. V was cut by 10 bases and J by 0 bases, with 12 bases left in between. The length of the CDR3 is 13 residues. This chain's CDR3 is CASQDPMNTEAFF. CDR3 coding DNA: TGTGCCAGTCAGGATCCCATGAACACTGAAGCTTTCTTT.

To note about this clonotype: This sequence may be a read error, since a much larger clone differs from it by one base. The chain has TRBV27 and TRBJ2-7, with D unresolved. Germline-derived CDR1 and CDR2 are MNHEY and SMNVEV (reference sequence). The CDR3 sequence is 11 residues long. CDR3 in amino acids: CARRSSYEQYF. The CDR3 nucleotides are TGTGCCCGCAGAAGCTCCTACGAGCAGTACTTC.